This T cell receptor (beta chain) derives from a study of shared T cell receptors in the human thymus. The CDR3 totals 14 residues. Germline CDR1 is KGHSH and CDR2 is LQKENI. Trimming cost V 3 bases and J 4 bases, with 12 bases left between them. Sequenced by immunoSEQ multiplex PCR; TCRdb stores in-frame clones only, minus some. Of about 660,000 clones listed, around nine tenths were seen once; the top ten hold 0.01%. The same data also went into a second study, on human thymus T cells. That publication notes: Thymic material originated from resections removed in the course of corrective heart surgery. Thymic and blood repertoires appeared to show biased V and J gene usage.

The sequenced material came from thymocytes. This TCR came from a boy younger than two with a congenital heart defect. The rearrangement joins TRBV18 to TRBJ1-1; perhaps TRBD1 as D (5 bases). The CDR3 loop is CASSPRRVTTEAFF. Written as DNA, the CDR3 is TGTGCCAGCTCACCGCGCAGGGTCACCACTGAAGCTTTCTTT.